Following are 16 T cell receptor beta chains from one sample sequenced in a study of read filtering for tumor transcriptome and immune sequencing. Molecular barcoded adaptors covering alpha/delta and beta/gamma chains were used on approximately 400 ng RNA. TCRdb re-called the reads through MiXCR, storing one row per CDR3 protein. The table records 75,000 to 90,000 distinct CDR3 sequences, approximately 13% of them present only once. Sequenced input: a population of CD138-negative cells sorted from bone marrow. The receptors stem from a donor aged 40 or older with multiple myeloma.

Comments on this clonotype: A much larger clone differs from this one at a single base, so this may be a read error. CDR3 in amino acids: CASSPSPGRGEGTQYF. The CDR3 DNA reads TGTGCCAGCAGCCCCAGTCCGGGCAGGGGGGAGGGGACCCAGTACTTC. The chain carries TRBV2 and TRBJ2-5; D may match TRBD1 or TRBD2 (7 bases each). The CDR3 is made up of 16 amino acids. Germline assignment: CDR1 SNHLY and CDR2 FYNNEI. The V gene lost 6 bases and the J gene lost 7 bases, with 24 bases spanning the gap.

This clonotype has just a few counts. A much bigger clone sits one base away, suggesting this may be a read error. CDR3 loop: CACSSDGLGADTQYF. CDR3 nucleotides: TGCGCCTGCAGCTCGGACGGCCTAGGCGCAGATACGCAGTATTTT. The J gene is TRBJ2-3, the V gene TRBV5-1; D is ambiguous. The germline CDR1 and CDR2 sequences are SGHRS and YFSETQ. This CDR3 spans 15 amino acids. The variable domain in full, with the rest retrieved from reference TRBV5-1 and TRBJ2-3, is KAGVTQTPRYLIKTRGQQVTLSCSPISGHRSVSWYQQTPGQGLQFLFEYFSETQRNKGNFPGRFSGRQFSNSRSEMNVSTLELGDSALYLCACSSDGLGADTQYFGPGTRLTVL.

In its sample, this clonotype was seen many times. The chain links TRBV5-1 to TRBJ1-1; 8 bases align to TRBD1. This CDR3 region has 14 residues. The V gene end was trimmed by 3 bases and the J gene end by 4 bases; junction bases not matched to a gene: 5. Germline CDR1 reads SGHRS; CDR2 reads YFSETQ. CDR3 in amino acids: CASSSTGDGTEAFF. The CDR3 nucleotides read TGCGCCAGCAGCTCGACAGGGGATGGCACTGAAGCTTTCTTT. Looking up the rest from reference TRBV5-1 and TRBJ1-1 gives the full variable domain: KAGVTQTPRYLIKTRGQQVTLSCSPISGHRSVSWYQQTPGQGLQFLFEYFSETQRNKGNFPGRFSGRQFSNSRSEMNVSTLELGDSALYLCASSSTGDGTEAFFGQGTRLTVV.

This clonotype was found many times. This rearrangement joins TRBV11-2 to TRBJ2-1, with TRBD2 identical over 7 bases. This CDR3 has 16 residues. Germline V lookup: CDR1 SGHAT, CDR2 FQNNGV. The trim removed 1 base at V and 4 bases at J, leaving 7 bases unmatched. The CDR3 DNA reads as TGTGCCAGCAGCTTAGTGAGCGGGACCCAGTACAATGAGCAGTTCTTC. Amino acids: CASSLVSGTQYNEQFF.

This clonotype was observed many times. The chain joins TRBV28 to TRBJ2-2, with 8 bases identical to TRBD2. V shed 3 bases, J shed 7 bases, and the junction held 4 bases outside the gene matches. The CDR3 sequence is 14 residues long. Germline CDR1 MDHEN, CDR2 SYDVKM. In DNA, the CDR3 is TGTGCCAGCAGTTTGCCCGGGGGGGGCGGGGAGCTGTTTTTT. Protein product: CASSLPGGGGELFF.

Turning to this clonotype: A read error may explain this, as a much larger clone is one base away. V is TRBV20-1 and J is TRBJ2-1; 11 bases map to TRBD2. V was clipped by 6 bases and J by 10 bases; unmatched bases: 11. The CDR3 sequence is 14 residues long. Germline CDR1 is DFQATT and CDR2 is SNEGSKA (reference sequence). The CDR3 DNA sequence: TGCAGTGCCAGACGGGCTAGCGGGGGGCTGGAGCAGTTCTTC. As protein: CSARRASGGLEQFF.

Details on this clonotype: This may be a read error, as it is one base from a much larger clone. This sequence joins TRBV5-1 and TRBJ2-5; 8 nucleotides line up with TRBD2. The CDR3 length is 14 residues. Looked up from germline, CDR1 is SGHRS and CDR2 is YFSETQ. The CDR3 protein is CASRERERGEAQYF. The CDR3, as DNA: TGCGCCAGCAGAGAGCGGGAGAGAGGAGAGGCCCAGTACTTC.

V is TRBV5-1 and J is TRBJ2-3, with unresolved D. CDR3 length: 14 amino acids. Germline values: CDR1 SGHRS, CDR2 YFSETQ. V lost 0 bases, J lost 0 bases, and 5 bases lay in between. The CDR3 bases are TGCGCCAGCAGCTTGGCCAGGAGCACAGATACGCAGTATTTT. It specifies CASSLARSTDTQYF.

This clonotype was seen many times. V gene TRBV3-1 combines with J gene TRBJ2-7; D is possibly TRBD1 (5 bases). The CDR3 sequence is 13 residues long. The germline CDR1 and CDR2 sequences are LGHDT and YNNKEL (reference sequence). Trimming removed 2 bases at V and 5 bases at J, with 10 bases between. For the CDR3, the DNA is TGTGCCAGCAGCCAAAGGGGTCAGAACGAGCAGTACTTC. Translated: CASSQRGQNEQYF.

Ten or more counts support this clonotype. The chain recombines TRBV20-1 with TRBJ1-1; D is uncertain. Trimming took 0 bases from V and 5 from J, leaving 7 bases between them. Germline assignment: CDR1 DFQATT and CDR2 SNEGSKA (reference sequence). The CDR3 contains 12 residues. CDR3 protein: CSARDGGTEAFF. The CDR3 DNA reads as TGCAGTGCTAGAGATGGAGGGACTGAAGCTTTCTTT.

This clonotype was recorded many times. The rearrangement joins TRBV24-1 to TRBJ2-1; tentatively, D is TRBD2 (6 bases). This CDR3 is 13 amino acids long. Trimming stripped 0 bases from V and 9 bases from J, with 8 bases between. Germline V gene data show CDR1 as KGHDR and CDR2 as SFDVKD. CDR3 region: CATSDLREAEQFF. CDR3 in DNA: TGTGCCACCAGTGATTTGAGGGAGGCTGAGCAGTTCTTC.

This clonotype was seen at least ten times. In DNA form, the CDR3 reads TGTGCCAGCACGGGAGGCGGGAGGAATACGCAGTATTTT. Protein product: CASTGGGRNTQYF. The rearrangement uses TRBV12-3 or TRBV12-4 and TRBJ2-3, with 8 positions matching TRBD2. V was pared by 7 bases and J by 7 bases, with 7 bases of the junction left unmatched. The CDR3 length is 13 residues.

This clonotype appeared many times. Here the CDR3 reads CAIRTSGTDTQYF. In DNA, the CDR3 is TGTGCCATACGGACTAGCGGGACAGATACGCAGTATTTT. The rearrangement links TRBV12-3 or TRBV12-4 to TRBJ2-3; 11 bases match TRBD2. The CDR3 loop spans 13 amino acids. Trimming took 10 bases from V and 3 from J; bases not matched to a gene: 3.

This clonotype was detected a few times. This may come from a read error, since a much larger clone is one base off. The V gene is TRBV7-9, the J gene TRBJ2-1; D gene ambiguous. Germline loops: CDR1 SEHNR, CDR2 FQNEAQ (reference sequence). This CDR3 comprises 12 residues. The CDR3 bases are TGTGCCAGCAGCTTAAAACACAATGCGCAGTTCTTC. This codes for CASSLKHNAQFF.

In DNA, the CDR3 is TGTGCCAGCAGTTACGCGCTAGGGGAGGGAAGCAATCAGCCCCAGCATTTT. It translates to CASSYALGEGSNQPQHF. This chain connects TRBV6-2 or TRBV6-3 to TRBJ1-5, with D possibly TRBD1 on 5 matching bases. Per germline, CDR1 MNHEY and CDR2 SVGEGT. V was cut by 2 bases and J by 1 base, with 15 bases left in between. This CDR3 has 17 residues.

This clonotype was counted between two and nine times. The gene calls are TRBV7-2 and TRBJ1-1, with D unclear. CDR3 length: 13 amino acids. CDR1 is SGHTA, CDR2 FQGNSA, per germline. Between the trimmed V and J ends, which lost 5 bases and 4 bases, there was a span of 11 bases. The CDR3 loop reads CASSLSRGTEAFF. The CDR3 DNA is TGTGCCAGCAGCCTCTCCCGAGGCACTGAAGCTTTCTTT. Looking up the rest from reference TRBV7-2 and TRBJ1-1 gives the full variable domain: GAGVSQSPSNKVTEKGKDVELRCDPISGHTALYWYRQSLGQGLEFLIYFQGNSAPDKSGLPSDRFSAERTGGSVSTLTIQRTQQEDSAVYLCASSLSRGTEAFFGQGTRLTVV.